These 26 T cell receptor beta chains came from one sample sequenced in a study of T cells in localized non-small cell lung cancer (dated by TCRdb to the early 2020s). Library prep was done by the immunoSEQ multiplex PCR assay. TCRdb retrieved this table from immuneACCESS and kept in-frame rearrangements only. Not all clones are present; in checked studies, unresolved V genes account for under half, and no reason is known for the remainder. Across this sample there are tens of thousands of clones, with roughly four fifths seen only once. About 20% of the sample is in the top ten clones. Sequencing was performed on peripheral blood, taken before any cancer treatment. The receptor source for this set is a female donor older than 55 with stage II squamous cell lung carcinoma.

This chain links TRBV5-1 with TRBJ2-7; D might be TRBD2 (5 bases). This CDR3 has 15 residues. V lost 1 base and J lost 7, with 18 bases in between. The germline V gene has CDR1 SGHRS and CDR2 YFSETQ. This CDR3 reads CASSLRLAIRGEQYF. For the CDR3, the DNA is TGCGCCAGCAGCTTGAGGTTGGCTATCCGCGGGGAGCAGTACTTC.

The rearrangement links TRBV19 to TRBJ2-3; D gene unclear. Trimming removed 5 bases from V and 4 bases from J, with 7 bases in between. The CDR3 extends over 12 amino acids. Germline CDR1 reads LNHDA; CDR2 reads SQIVND (reference sequence). CDR3 in amino acids: CASSQHPDTQYF. As DNA, the CDR3 is TGTGCCAGTAGTCAACATCCAGATACGCAGTATTTT. The full variable domain, rest sourced from reference TRBV19 and TRBJ2-3, is DGGITQSPKYLFRKEGQNVTLSCEQNLNHDAMYWYRQDPGQGLRLIYYSQIVNDFQKGDIAEGYSVSREKKESFPLTVTSAQKNPTAFYLCASSQHPDTQYFGPGTRLTVL.

The table lists this clone with a count of one. The V and J genes are TRBV28 and TRBJ1-2, with 12 bases aligning to TRBD1. Trimming at V came to 4 bases and at J to 10 bases, leaving 10 bases not matched to a gene. This CDR3 spans 15 amino acids. The V gene's germline CDR1 is MDHEN and CDR2 SYDVKM. CDR3 coding DNA: TGTGCCAGCAGTTGGGGGACAGGGGGCCATAACGACTACACCTTC. Translation gives CASSWGTGGHNDYTF.

The DNA of the CDR3 is TGTGCCAGCAGGCTGCAGGGGGCATTAGAAAAACTGTTTTTT. Amino acid sequence: CASRLQGALEKLFF. J is TRBJ1-4 and V is TRBV28; 8 bases are a match to TRBD1. The trim removed 6 bases at V and 8 bases at J, leaving 8 bases unmatched. The CDR3 spans 14 residues. CDR1 and CDR2 (germline): MDHEN, SYDVKM.

This sequence joins TRBV5-1 and TRBJ1-1, with D perhaps matching TRBD1 (5 bases). The CDR3 is made up of 16 amino acids. The V gene's germline CDR1 is SGHRS and CDR2 YFSETQ. V was shortened by 3 bases and J by 1 base, with 16 bases between the two germline ends. The CDR3 loop reads CASSSQGLGGNTEAFF. DNA for the CDR3: TGCGCCAGCAGCTCCCAGGGATTGGGGGGGAACACTGAAGCTTTCTTT.

The CDR3 DNA reads as TGTGCCAGCAGCTTAGGGCACAGGATAAACACTGAAGCTTTCTTT. Translation gives CASSLGHRINTEAFF. This sequence joins TRBV7-9 and TRBJ1-1, with D maybe TRBD1 (5 bases). The CDR3 extends over 15 amino acids. Germline V gene sequence: CDR1 SEHNR, CDR2 FQNEAQ (reference sequence). Trimming took 1 base from V and 2 from J, leaving 11 bases between them.

This clone has only a few counts. The chain joins TRBV4-3 to TRBJ2-7, with 7 bases lining up with TRBD1. Trimming at V came to 4 bases and at J to 2 bases, leaving 2 bases not matched to a gene. The CDR3 has 13 residues. Germline CDR1 is LGHNA and CDR2 is YSLEER. The DNA for the CDR3 is TGCGCCAGCAGCCTGGGACAGACCTACGAGCAGTACTTC. It encodes CASSLGQTYEQYF.

The chain joins TRBV4-1 to TRBJ1-2; TRBD1 aligns across 7 bases. V lost 2 bases to trimming and J lost 4 bases; unmatched junction nucleotides: 7. This CDR3 contains 15 residues. Germline CDR1 and CDR2: MGHRA and YSYEKL. The CDR3 coding sequence is TGCGCCAGCAGCCAATCCCGGGACAGCGGCTATGGCTACACCTTC. Translation: CASSQSRDSGYGYTF.

The chain carries TRBV6-1 and TRBJ1-5; D uncertain. This CDR3 has 14 amino acids. CDR1 is MNHNS, CDR2 SASEGT, per germline. V gave up 6 bases and J gave up 0 bases, with 9 bases separating them. CDR3 sequence (DNA): TGTGCCAGCAGGTCGGGAGCTAGCAATCAGCCCCAGCATTTT. Translating it yields CASRSGASNQPQHF.

This chain joins TRBV11-2 and TRBJ2-1; 10 bases fit TRBD2. The CDR3 consists of 16 residues. The V gene's germline CDR1 is SGHAT and CDR2 FQNNGV. V was pared by 6 bases and J by 9 bases, with 14 bases of the junction left unmatched. Written as DNA, the CDR3 is TGTGCCAGCAGGGCACCCAGCGGGGGGGCGATGAGTGAGCAGTTCTTC. This encodes CASRAPSGGAMSEQFF.

V and J are TRBV5-1 and TRBJ2-7, with 12 nucleotides matching TRBD1. CDR1 is SGHRS, CDR2 YFSETQ, per germline. The CDR3 has 14 amino acids. The trim removed 4 bases at V and 5 bases at J, leaving 4 bases unmatched. The CDR3 protein is CASSPGTGGHEQYF. DNA of the CDR3: TGCGCCAGCAGCCCCGGGACAGGGGGCCACGAGCAGTACTTC.

The chain combines TRBV5-1 with TRBJ2-7; tentatively, D is TRBD1 (6 bases). Trimming cost V 3 bases and J 2 bases, with 18 bases left between them. Germline V gene sequence: CDR1 SGHRS, CDR2 YFSETQ. This CDR3 has 16 residues. CDR3 protein: CASSSVTGYSTYEQYF. For the CDR3, the DNA is TGCGCCAGCAGCTCGGTTACAGGGTATTCCACCTACGAGCAGTACTTC. The full variable domain, in which reference TRBV5-1 and TRBJ2-7 provide the parts outside the CDR3, is KAGVTQTPRYLIKTRGQQVTLSCSPISGHRSVSWYQQTPGQGLQFLFEYFSETQRNKGNFPGRFSGRQFSNSRSEMNVSTLELGDSALYLCASSSVTGYSTYEQYFGPGTRLTVT.

V is TRBV5-6 and J is TRBJ2-1; 11 bases are a match to TRBD2. Germline V lookup: CDR1 SGHDT, CDR2 YYEEEE. This CDR3 is built from 16 residues. V gave up 1 base and J gave up 2 bases; unmatched junction bases: 2. The CDR3 nucleotides are TGTGCCAGCAGCTTGTTAGCGGGGGGGACCTACAATGAGCAGTTCTTC. Its protein is CASSLLAGGTYNEQFF.

The V call is TRBV6-5, the J call TRBJ1-2; possible D gene TRBD1, 5 bases. Looked up from germline, CDR1 is MNHEY and CDR2 is SVGAGI. The CDR3 contains 15 residues. V was trimmed by 0 bases and J by 2 bases, leaving 10 bases between them. CDR3 region: CASSYSTQGNYGYTF. The CDR3 region has the DNA TGTGCCAGCAGTTACTCGACTCAGGGCAACTATGGCTACACCTTC.

V is TRBV7-2 and J is TRBJ1-2; D uncertain. Between the trimmed V and J ends, which lost 7 bases and 5 bases, there was a span of 17 bases. The germline V gene has CDR1 SGHTA and CDR2 FQGNSA. The CDR3 is 14 residues long. This CDR3 is CASILTLSGYGYTF. In DNA form, the CDR3 reads TGTGCCAGCATCCTCACGCTCTCGGGGTATGGCTACACCTTC.

This chain joins TRBV7-2 and TRBJ2-3, with TRBD2 as a possible D gene (6 bases). Looked up from germline, CDR1 is SGHTA and CDR2 is FQGNSA. Trimming pared 1 base from V and 0 bases from J, leaving 14 bases between. The CDR3 length is 17 residues. The CDR3 DNA reads TGTGCCAGCAGCTTAGGCGGGGCACTACCTAGCACAGATACGCAGTATTTT. This gives the protein CASSLGGALPSTDTQYF.

The chain carries TRBV6-5 and TRBJ1-2, with a tentative D call TRBD1 (5 bases). The V gene lost 5 bases and the J gene lost 8 bases, with 15 bases spanning the gap. The germline V gene encodes CDR1 MNHEY and CDR2 SVGAGI. The CDR3 is 13 residues long. The DNA for the CDR3 is TGTGCCAGCAGTAGGGGCAAGTCGGAGGGCTACACCTTC. Translated, it gives CASSRGKSEGYTF.

The gene calls are TRBV6-1 and TRBJ1-1, with a possible D match to TRBD1 (6 bases). V lost 0 bases and J 0 bases, leaving 14 bases between the germline ends. The CDR3 loop spans 17 amino acids. The germline V gene encodes CDR1 MNHNS and CDR2 SASEGT. Here the CDR3 DNA reads TGTGCCAGCAGTGAAGCGGGGGCAGGGCTTATGAACACTGAAGCTTTCTTT. It encodes CASSEAGAGLMNTEAFF.

The chain combines TRBV6-5 with TRBJ1-1, with 7 bases aligning to TRBD1. The germline V gene has CDR1 MNHEY and CDR2 SVGAGI. V was clipped by 6 bases and J by 1 base; unmatched bases: 5. The CDR3 extends over 14 amino acids. DNA for the CDR3: TGTGCCAGCAGCCGGACAGGTCAGAACACTGAAGCTTTCTTT. Amino acid sequence: CASSRTGQNTEAFF.

This chain uses TRBV6-1 with TRBJ1-5; 10 nucleotides align to TRBD1. The junction had 8 bases not matched to a gene; V was cut back by 0 bases and J by 6 bases. This CDR3 has 17 amino acids. Germline CDR1 reads MNHNS; CDR2 reads SASEGT. The CDR3 nucleotides read TGTGCCAGCAGTGAAGCTCGACAGGGGGCTCGAGGTCAGCCCCAGCATTTT. This sequence encodes CASSEARQGARGQPQHF.

V usage is TRBV19 and J usage is TRBJ1-5; 11 nucleotides align to TRBD1. CDR3 length: 15 amino acids. Germline V lookup: CDR1 LNHDA, CDR2 SQIVND (reference sequence). With 3 bases clipped from V and 5 bases from J, the junction kept 3 bases outside the gene matches. The CDR3 DNA follows: TGTGCCAGTAGTATGAGGACAGGGGGCGATCAGCCCCAGCATTTT. This gives the protein CASSMRTGGDQPQHF.

The chain uses TRBV15 and TRBJ1-4; TRBD1 might be the D (6 bases). The CDR3 consists of 14 residues. V was trimmed by 2 bases and J by 4 bases, leaving 8 bases between them. Germline assignment: CDR1 LNHNV and CDR2 YYDKDF (reference sequence). The CDR3 sequence: CATSRQGINEKLFF. The CDR3 nucleotides are TGTGCCACCAGCAGACAGGGGATTAATGAAAAACTGTTTTTT. The full variable domain, its missing parts supplied by reference TRBV15 and TRBJ1-4, is DAMVIQNPRYQVTQFGKPVTLSCSQTLNHNVMYWYQQKSSQAPKLLFHYYDKDFNNEADTPDNFQSRRPNTSFCFLDIRSPGLGDTAMYLCATSRQGINEKLFFGSGTQLSVL.

This rearrangement joins TRBV5-1 to TRBJ2-5; D might be TRBD1 (6 bases). The CDR3 loop spans 16 amino acids. Germline-derived CDR1 and CDR2 are SGHRS and YFSETQ. Trimming removed 0 bases at V and 5 bases at J, with 17 bases between. CDR3 protein: CASSLAGAGVLETQYF. CDR3 nucleotide sequence: TGCGCCAGCAGCTTGGCCGGGGCAGGGGTATTGGAGACCCAGTACTTC.

The chain joins TRBV7-8 to TRBJ1-4; a possible D gene is TRBD1 (6 bases). Germline V CDR1 and CDR2: SGHVS, FQNEAQ. The CDR3 is 14 residues long. The V end lost 1 base, the J end lost 7 bases, and 10 bases lay between the germline ends. The CDR3 sequence is CASSLESRGEKLFF. In nucleotides, the CDR3 is TGTGCCAGCAGCTTAGAGAGCAGGGGTGAAAAACTGTTTTTT.

Notes on this clone: The same CDR3 can be traced to other DNA sequences in this sample. The rearrangement links TRBV2 to TRBJ1-1; 7 bases align to TRBD1. Germline V lookup: CDR1 SNHLY, CDR2 FYNNEI. V shed 6 bases, J shed 0 bases, and the junction held 1 base outside the gene matches. The CDR3 totals 13 residues. The CDR3 protein is CASRQGMNTEAFF. Written as DNA, the CDR3 is TGTGCCAGCAGACAGGGGATGAACACTGAAGCTTTCTTT.

V is TRBV19 and J is TRBJ2-5; 9 bases are a match to TRBD2. The trim removed 2 bases at V and 5 bases at J, leaving 6 bases unmatched. The CDR3 consists of 15 residues. From germline, CDR1 is LNHDA and CDR2 SQIVND (reference sequence). This CDR3 reads CASSILAGDRETQYF. In nucleotides, the CDR3 is TGTGCCAGTAGTATATTAGCGGGGGATCGGGAGACCCAGTACTTC.